These 20 T cell receptor beta chains share one sample of origin, sequenced in a study of blood T cells in healthy people across ages. Primed by a sample-barcoded 5' primer and a J-beta primer mix, a second PCR proceeded for about 7 to 11 cycles. TCRdb re-called the 5' RACE reads with MiXCR, one entry per CDR3 protein. The repertoire holds about 1.4 million distinct CDR3 sequences, approximately 59% seen once, with under 8.5% in the top ten. The material sequenced was blood. The receptors shown here come from a young man in good health.

This clonotype was counted only a few times. This chain joins TRBV7-2 and TRBJ2-1; possibly TRBD1 for D (8 bases). Trimming shortened V by 5 bases and J by 7 bases, and 15 bases separated the two germline ends. Germline V gives CDR1 SGHTA, CDR2 FQGNSA. The CDR3 covers 14 residues. CDR3 sequence: CASSADRDYNEQFF. The CDR3 nucleotides are TGTGCCAGCAGCGCGGACAGGGACTATAATGAGCAGTTCTTC.

The chain is built from TRBV13 and TRBJ2-1, with TRBD2 matching over 8 bases. CDR1 and CDR2 from the germline V gene are PRHDT and FYEKMQ (reference sequence). The trim removed 4 bases at V and 0 bases at J, leaving 11 bases unmatched. The CDR3 is 18 amino acids. In DNA form, the CDR3 reads TGTGCCAGCAGCTCCGTCCTCGTTGGGACTAGCTCCTACAATGAGCAGTTCTTC. Protein: CASSSVLVGTSSYNEQFF.

This clonotype is a singleton in its sample. This clone may be a read error of a much larger clone one base away. The DNA for the CDR3 is TGTGCCAGCAGCTTAGATGCGACTAGCGGCAATGAGCAGTTCTTC. This encodes CASSLDATSGNEQFF. V and J are TRBV11-2 and TRBJ2-1; 9 nucleotides match TRBD2. This CDR3 comprises 15 residues. V was clipped by 0 bases and J by 6 bases; unmatched bases: 3. Germline V gene lookup returns CDR1 SGHAT and CDR2 FQNNGV. Together with reference TRBV11-2 and TRBJ2-1, the CDR3 gives the full variable domain: EAGVAQSPRYKIIEKRQSVAFWCNPISGHATLYWYQQILGQGPKLLIQFQNNGVVDDSQLPKDRFSAERLKGVDSTLKIQPAKLEDSAVYLCASSLDATSGNEQFFGPGTRLTVL.

This clonotype was found a few times. The chain is built from TRBV6-2 or TRBV6-3 and TRBJ2-7; maybe TRBD1 (6 bases). Trimming removed 6 bases at V and 1 base at J, with 16 bases between. The germline CDR1 and CDR2 sequences are MNHEY and SVGEGT. This CDR3 spans 15 amino acids. The CDR3 sequence is CASRKNLGHSYEQYF. Written as DNA, the CDR3 is TGTGCCAGCAGAAAAAACCTGGGACATTCCTACGAGCAGTACTTC.

Written as DNA, the CDR3 is TGTGCCAGCAGTCCTGCGAGGGAACTGTTTTTT. Amino acid sequence: CASSPARELFF. V and J are TRBV7-9 and TRBJ1-4; D call uncertain. Deletions cut 6 bases from V and 12 bases from J, with 11 bases between. The length of the CDR3 is 11 residues. Germline CDR1 is SEHNR and CDR2 is FQNEAQ (reference sequence).

The V call is TRBV5-5, the J call TRBJ1-5; 10 bases line up with TRBD1. Germline V gene lookup returns CDR1 SGHKS and CDR2 YYEKEE (reference sequence). After removal of 2 bases from V and 1 base from J, the junction contained 6 bases not matched to a gene. The length of the CDR3 is 17 residues. The CDR3 coding sequence is TGTGCCAGCAGCTTTGGGACAGGGGTTCAGAGCAATCAGCCCCAGCATTTT. This encodes CASSFGTGVQSNQPQHF. Full variable domain (remainder filled in from reference TRBV5-5 and TRBJ1-5): DAGVTQSPTHLIKTRGQQVTLRCSPISGHKSVSWYQQVLGQGPQFIFQYYEKEERGRGNFPDRFSARQFPNYSSELNVNALLLGDSALYLCASSFGTGVQSNQPQHFGDGTRLSIL.

In regard to this clonotype: One end of the junction fails to match germline, which may point to a read error. The V gene is TRBV25-1, the J gene TRBJ2-7; D call uncertain. The J call may be incorrect, as the DNA end agrees better with TRBJ2-5. CDR1 MGHDK and CDR2 SYGVNS come from the germline V gene. There are 12 residues in the CDR3. The CDR3 region is CTSSRRPETQYF. CDR3 DNA sequence: TGTACCAGCTCAAGACGGCCAGAGACCCAGTACTTC.

This chain connects TRBV15 to TRBJ2-1, with D unresolved. Germline lookup yields CDR1 LNHNV and CDR2 YYDKDF (reference sequence). CDR3 size: 14 residues. V lost 0 bases to trimming and J lost 10 bases, with 13 bases between them. CDR3 loop: CATSRDNPVEEQFF. The DNA of the CDR3 is TGTGCCACCAGCAGAGATAACCCGGTCGAGGAGCAGTTCTTC.

This clonotype was seen a few times. The chain uses TRBV5-5 and TRBJ1-2, with D uncertain. The CDR3 consists of 13 residues. Trimming removed 0 bases at V and 6 bases at J, with 9 bases between. Germline lookup yields CDR1 SGHKS and CDR2 YYEKEE (reference sequence). CDR3 sequence: CASSLVDENGYTF. Here the CDR3 DNA reads TGTGCCAGCAGCTTGGTGGACGAGAATGGCTACACCTTC.

The chain carries TRBV3-1 and TRBJ1-5; no definite D call. V lost 4 bases, J lost 3 bases, and 10 bases lay in between. This CDR3 contains 14 residues. Germline V gene lookup returns CDR1 LGHDT and CDR2 YNNKEL (reference sequence). The CDR3 is CASSPGPDNQPQHF. In nucleotides, the CDR3 is TGTGCCAGCAGCCCCGGGCCTGACAATCAGCCCCAGCATTTT.

The rearrangement joins TRBV2 to TRBJ1-6; D is perhaps TRBD1 (6 bases). V was shortened by 0 bases and J by 16 bases, with 19 bases between the two germline ends. The CDR3 is 15 amino acids. Germline CDR1 SNHLY, CDR2 FYNNEI. The CDR3 sequence is CASSEASGGAGPLHF. The CDR3 nucleotides read TGTGCCAGCAGTGAAGCGAGCGGGGGCGCGGGACCACTCCACTTT.

The chain couples TRBV4-1 to TRBJ2-4; D is uncertain. Gene TRBJ2-5 matches the end of the DNA better, so the J call may be wrong. Germline loops: CDR1 MGHRA, CDR2 YSYEKL. This CDR3 is built from 15 residues. Written as DNA, the CDR3 is TGCGCCAGCAGCCATGCCCATGGAATCCGAGAGACCCAGTACTTC. It translates to CASSHAHGIRETQYF.

This clonotype was counted a single time. V and J are TRBV20-1 and TRBJ2-5, with a tentative D call TRBD2 (5 bases). V shed 3 bases and J shed 5 bases, with 10 bases lying between them. The germline V gene encodes CDR1 DFQATT and CDR2 SNEGSKA (reference sequence). The CDR3 covers 12 residues. The CDR3 sequence is CSASSSKETQYF. CDR3 bases: TGCAGTGCTAGCTCTAGCAAGGAGACCCAGTACTTC.

This clonotype was seen a handful of times. The CDR3 is CAISLENHPQRDEQFF. Written as DNA, the CDR3 is TGTGCCATCAGTCTAGAGAATCACCCCCAGAGGGATGAGCAGTTCTTC. The gene calls are TRBV10-3 and TRBJ2-1, with D possibly TRBD2 on 5 matching bases. Between the trimmed V and J ends, which lost 5 bases and 8 bases, there was a span of 22 bases. CDR3 length: 16 amino acids. The germline V gene has CDR1 ENHRY and CDR2 SYGVKD.

This clonotype came up a few times. The chain joins TRBV4-3 to TRBJ2-7; D is unclear. The CDR3 spans 14 residues. The germline V gene has CDR1 LGHNA and CDR2 YSLEER. Trimming stripped 0 bases from V and 4 bases from J, with 10 bases between. CDR3 amino acids: CASSQDAREYEQYF. The CDR3 coding sequence is TGCGCCAGCAGCCAAGATGCGCGTGAGTACGAGCAGTACTTC.

This clonotype was seen only a few times. This sequence joins TRBV6-1 and TRBJ1-2; 9 nucleotides agree with TRBD1. V shed 7 bases, J shed 0 bases, and the junction held 12 bases outside the gene matches. CDR1 and CDR2 (germline): MNHNS, SASEGT. The CDR3 contains 17 residues. The CDR3 protein is CASTRDRAIVSNYGYTF. DNA of the CDR3: TGTGCCAGCACCAGGGACAGGGCGATCGTATCTAACTATGGCTACACCTTC.

The chain has TRBV10-3 and TRBJ1-6; D unresolved. The CDR3 consists of 17 residues. Trimming stripped 5 bases from V and 6 bases from J, with 20 bases between. Germline values: CDR1 ENHRY, CDR2 SYGVKD. The CDR3 spells CAISRTAAGGINSPLHF. In DNA form, the CDR3 reads TGTGCCATCAGTCGGACTGCTGCGGGTGGTATTAATTCACCCCTCCACTTT.

The genes are TRBV6-1 and TRBJ2-1, with 12 bases that match TRBD1. The CDR3 covers 16 residues. CDR1 is MNHNS and CDR2 is SASEGT in the germline V gene. The junction had 9 bases not matched to a gene; V was cut back by 10 bases and J by 2 bases. The DNA for the CDR3 is TGTGCCACCCTCGGGACAGGGGGCGCGACCTACAATGAGCAGTTCTTC. Protein: CATLGTGGATYNEQFF.

The chain employs TRBV4-3 and TRBJ1-4, with D perhaps matching TRBD1 (5 bases). Trimming took off 1 base at V and 5 bases at J, with 14 bases between the two ends. Germline lookup yields CDR1 LGHNA and CDR2 YSLEER. The CDR3 is made up of 16 amino acids. CDR3 sequence reads: CASSQGHGARNEKLFF. In nucleotides, the CDR3 is TGCGCCAGCAGCCAAGGCCACGGGGCTCGAAATGAAAAACTGTTTTTT.

V usage is TRBV6-5 and J usage is TRBJ2-6; D ambiguous. This CDR3 region has 13 residues. The ends were cut back, 6 bases at V and 1 base at J, with 4 bases in the middle. Germline V gene data show CDR1 as MNHEY and CDR2 as SVGAGI. The CDR3 nucleotides are TGTGCCAGCAGGGAATCTGGGGCCAACGTCCTGACTTTC. Its translation: CASRESGANVLTF.